Listed here are 12 T cell receptor beta chains from one sample, sequenced in a study of blood T cell repertoires in COVID-19. Only in-frame clones appear in the TCRdb table, and some are missing; sequencing was by immunoSEQ multiplex PCR. This sample has approximately 170,000 clones; roughly 77% occur once, and the top ten carry roughly 10%. The sample was peripheral blood. These receptors were obtained from a human donor in a cohort sampled during active COVID-19.

This clone was seen just once. The chain couples TRBV11-2 to TRBJ2-2, with TRBD2 as a possible D gene (6 bases). Germline CDR1 reads SGHAT; CDR2 reads FQNNGV. The V end was cut by 5 bases, the J end by 2 bases, with 21 bases between. There are 18 residues in the CDR3. DNA for the CDR3: TGTGCCAGCAGCACCGAAGGAGGGTCCTACATTAACACCGGGGAGCTGTTTTTT. Its protein is CASSTEGGSYINTGELFF.

This clone was detected once. The chain employs TRBV28 and TRBJ1-1; perhaps TRBD1 as D (6 bases). This CDR3 contains 13 residues. The germline CDR1 and CDR2 sequences are MDHEN and SYDVKM. Trimming stripped 3 bases from V and 10 bases from J, with 15 bases between. The CDR3 bases are TGTGCCAGCAGTTTGCCCGACAGGTCAGTAGCTTTCTTT. Residues: CASSLPDRSVAFF.

J is TRBJ2-5 and V is TRBV27, with a tentative D call TRBD2 (6 bases). The germline gives CDR1 MNHEY, CDR2 SMNVEV (reference sequence). This CDR3 contains 14 residues. The V and J ends lost 8 bases and 4 bases respectively, with 17 bases between them. CDR3 bases: TGTGCCAGCGCGAGGGCGGACTATCCAGAGACCCAGTACTTC. Translated, it gives CASARADYPETQYF.

This chain uses TRBV7-2 with TRBJ1-3; D is unresolved. CDR3 length: 13 residues. The V end was cut by 4 bases, the J end by 2 bases, with 6 bases between. The germline V gene has CDR1 SGHTA and CDR2 FQGNSA. CDR3 sequence: CASSSSTGNTIYF. The CDR3 DNA reads TGTGCCAGCAGCTCTAGCACTGGAAACACCATATATTTT. The full variable domain, rest sourced from reference TRBV7-2 and TRBJ1-3, is GAGVSQSPSNKVTEKGKDVELRCDPISGHTALYWYRQSLGQGLEFLIYFQGNSAPDKSGLPSDRFSAERTGGSVSTLTIQRTQQEDSAVYLCASSSSTGNTIYFGEGSWLTVV.

V gene TRBV29-1 combines with J gene TRBJ2-1; D not resolved. Germline CDR1 and CDR2: SQVTM and ANQGSEA. V dropped 6 bases and J dropped 1 base, with 7 bases sitting between them. There are 12 residues in the CDR3. Here the CDR3 reads CSVEQSYNEQFF. The CDR3 DNA reads as TGCAGCGTGGAACAATCCTACAATGAGCAGTTCTTC.

This clone was counted many times. The chain combines TRBV5-1 with TRBJ1-3, with no clear D. CDR3 length: 13 residues. V lost 4 bases and J 0 bases, leaving 5 bases between the germline ends. Per germline, CDR1 SGHRS and CDR2 YFSETQ. Here the CDR3 DNA reads TGCGCCAGCAGCCCGTCCTCTGGAAACACCATATATTTT. Protein sequence: CASSPSSGNTIYF. The whole variable domain, remainder taken from reference TRBV5-1 and TRBJ1-3, is KAGVTQTPRYLIKTRGQQVTLSCSPISGHRSVSWYQQTPGQGLQFLFEYFSETQRNKGNFPGRFSGRQFSNSRSEMNVSTLELGDSALYLCASSPSSGNTIYFGEGSWLTVV.

This clone came up a few times. The chain combines TRBV7-9 with TRBJ1-1; 7 bases map to TRBD1. V lost 5 bases to trimming and J lost 3 bases; unmatched junction nucleotides: 9. Germline V CDR1 and CDR2: SEHNR, FQNEAQ (reference sequence). The CDR3 contains 15 residues. The CDR3 loop is CASSQLQGKYTEAFF. CDR3 bases: TGTGCCAGCAGCCAACTACAGGGGAAGTACACTGAAGCTTTCTTT.

This clone occurred a few times. This sequence joins TRBV6-4 and TRBJ2-1; possible D gene TRBD1, 6 bases. The germline V gene has CDR1 MRHNA and CDR2 SNTAGT. This CDR3 spans 13 amino acids. Trimming pared 6 bases from V and 8 bases from J, leaving 14 bases between. This CDR3 reads CASSDTGTHEQFF. CDR3 coding DNA: TGTGCCAGCAGCGATACAGGGACCCATGAGCAGTTCTTC.

This chain links TRBV6-5 with TRBJ2-1; 11 bases match TRBD2. V shed 5 bases, J shed 8 bases, and the junction held 2 bases outside the gene matches. Germline CDR1 reads MNHEY; CDR2 reads SVGAGI. This CDR3 contains 13 residues. CDR3 nucleotides: TGTGCCAGCAGTCCTAGCGGGAGGCATGAGCAGTTCTTC. Protein product: CASSPSGRHEQFF.

The chain employs TRBV30 and TRBJ1-1; D is ambiguous. V lost 2 bases, J lost 2 bases, and 6 bases lay in between. Germline V lookup: CDR1 GTSNPN, CDR2 SVGIG (reference sequence). This CDR3 has 12 residues. In DNA, the CDR3 is TGTGCCTGGAGTCTACTTAACACTGAAGCTTTCTTT. It translates to CAWSLLNTEAFF. The full variable domain, in which reference TRBV30 and TRBJ1-1 provide the parts outside the CDR3, is SQTIHQWPATLVQPVGSPLSLECTVEGTSNPNLYWYRQAAGRGLQLLFYSVGIGQISSEVPQNLSASRPQDRQFILSSKKLLLSDSGFYLCAWSLLNTEAFFGQGTRLTVV.

This chain connects TRBV5-4 to TRBJ2-7; TRBD1 might be the D (6 bases). From germline, CDR1 is SGHNT and CDR2 YYREEE (reference sequence). The length of the CDR3 is 15 residues. V lost 1 base to trimming and J lost 0 bases, with 11 bases between them. In nucleotides, the CDR3 is TGTGCCAGCAGCTTGCAGGGGATTAGCTCCTACGAGCAGTACTTC. Translating it yields CASSLQGISSYEQYF.

The chain recombines TRBV7-9 with TRBJ2-1, with 11 bases that match TRBD2. The CDR3 spans 16 residues. V dropped 1 base and J dropped 8; count of bases not matched to a gene: 7. Germline CDR1 reads SEHNR; CDR2 reads FQNEAQ (reference sequence). CDR3 in DNA: TGTGCCAGCAGCTTAGAGACTAGCGGGGACGTGGATGAGCAGTTCTTC. Translating it yields CASSLETSGDVDEQFF.